The 11 T cell receptor beta chains given below trace back to one sample, sequenced in a study of blood T cell repertoires in COVID-19. TCRdb's table, derived via immunoSEQ multiplex PCR, lists solely in-frame clones and lacks some. The table lists over 200,000 clones, approximately 81% of them singletons. What was sequenced was peripheral blood. The origin of the receptors is an elderly woman with active or convalescent COVID-19.

The rearrangement links TRBV5-4 to TRBJ2-2, with TRBD1 as a possible D gene (5 bases). Germline lookup yields CDR1 SGHNT and CDR2 YYREEE (reference sequence). Trimming shortened V by 4 bases and J by 2 bases, and 12 bases separated the two germline ends. The CDR3 runs to 15 residues. CDR3 residues: CASSAPQGNTGELFF. The CDR3 bases are TGTGCCAGCAGCGCCCCGCAGGGTAACACCGGGGAGCTGTTTTTT. The whole variable domain, filled in from reference TRBV5-4 and TRBJ2-2, reads ETGVTQSPTHLIKTRGQQVTLRCSSQSGHNTVSWYQQALGQGPQFIFQYYREEENGRGNFPPRFSGLQFPNYSSELNVNALELDDSALYLCASSAPQGNTGELFFGEGSRLTVL.

In its sample, this clone was seen a few times. V gene TRBV4-2 combines with J gene TRBJ1-2, with D perhaps TRBD1 (5 bases). CDR1 is LGHNA and CDR2 is YNFKEQ in the germline V gene. There are 14 residues in the CDR3. V lost 0 bases and J lost 7, with 12 bases in between. The CDR3 DNA reads TGTGCCAGCAGCCAAGATCGTGACAGTGTTGGCTACACCTTC. Translating it yields CASSQDRDSVGYTF.

The sample holds a few counts of this clone. This rearrangement joins TRBV14 to TRBJ2-7; D not certain. Germline-derived CDR1 and CDR2 are SGHDN and FVKESK. The ends were cut back, 1 base at V and 2 bases at J, with 6 bases in the middle. The CDR3 contains 13 residues. This chain's CDR3 is CASSQVYAYEQYF. In DNA form, the CDR3 reads TGTGCCAGCAGCCAAGTTTATGCCTACGAGCAGTACTTC.

This clone came up a few times. The chain carries TRBV7-2 and TRBJ2-7; D ambiguous. V lost 6 bases and J 2 bases, leaving 11 bases between the germline ends. Germline V gene lookup returns CDR1 SGHTA and CDR2 FQGNSA. The CDR3 has 13 residues. The CDR3 DNA follows: TGTGCCAGCAGACGTGGCCCTGCCTACGAGCAGTACTTC. Translated, it gives CASRRGPAYEQYF. Full variable domain (missing parts from reference TRBV7-2 and TRBJ2-7): GAGVSQSPSNKVTEKGKDVELRCDPISGHTALYWYRQSLGQGLEFLIYFQGNSAPDKSGLPSDRFSAERTGGSVSTLTIQRTQQEDSAVYLCASRRGPAYEQYFGPGTRLTVT.

The chain combines TRBV9 with TRBJ2-3; 7 bases fit TRBD1. V shed 3 bases, J shed 2 bases, and the junction held 9 bases outside the gene matches. Germline CDR1 SGDLS, CDR2 YYNGEE. The CDR3 length is 16 residues. CDR3 bases: TGTGCCAGCAGCGCGACAGGGAGTGGGTCCACAGATACGCAGTATTTT. This gives the protein CASSATGSGSTDTQYF.

V gene TRBV7-2 combines with J gene TRBJ1-1, with D uncertain. Germline V gene sequence: CDR1 SGHTA, CDR2 FQGNSA. Trimming took off 2 bases at V and 1 base at J, with 8 bases between the two ends. This CDR3 has 14 residues. In DNA form, the CDR3 reads TGTGCCAGCAGCTTACGTCACTCGAACACTGAAGCTTTCTTT. Translating gives CASSLRHSNTEAFF. The whole variable domain, filled in from reference TRBV7-2 and TRBJ1-1, reads GAGVSQSPSNKVTEKGKDVELRCDPISGHTALYWYRQSLGQGLEFLIYFQGNSAPDKSGLPSDRFSAERTGGSVSTLTIQRTQQEDSAVYLCASSLRHSNTEAFFGQGTRLTVV.

This clone was recorded only once. The chain employs TRBV5-5 and TRBJ1-1; D is uncertain. Trimming cost V 0 bases and J 2 bases, with 14 bases left between them. The CDR3 has 16 amino acids. The V gene's germline CDR1 is SGHKS and CDR2 YYEKEE (reference sequence). The CDR3 loop is CASSLVQLTPNTEAFF. CDR3 bases: TGTGCCAGCAGCTTGGTACAGTTAACTCCCAACACTGAAGCTTTCTTT.

The chain combines TRBV19 with TRBJ2-3; perhaps TRBD1 as D (5 bases). Germline V CDR1 and CDR2: LNHDA, SQIVND (reference sequence). Trimming removed 0 bases at V and 1 base at J, with 11 bases between. The CDR3 runs 16 residues. The CDR3 spells CASSIDIGAGTDTQYF. CDR3 sequence (DNA): TGTGCCAGTAGTATAGACATTGGGGCAGGCACAGATACGCAGTATTTT.

The chain combines TRBV4-2 with TRBJ2-2, with 12 bases that match TRBD2. CDR3 size: 17 residues. The germline CDR1 and CDR2 sequences are LGHNA and YNFKEQ. J lost 4 bases, V lost 2 bases, and 5 bases had no gene match. The DNA for the CDR3 is TGTGCCAGCAGCCAACCTCGGACTAGCGGGGTCACCGGGGAGCTGTTTTTT. Translated: CASSQPRTSGVTGELFF.

The chain recombines TRBV30 with TRBJ2-1; 9 nucleotides match TRBD2. V lost 8 bases to trimming and J lost 3 bases; unmatched junction nucleotides: 8. In germline, CDR1 is GTSNPN, CDR2 SVGIG (reference sequence). CDR3 length equals 14 residues. In DNA form, the CDR3 reads TGTGCCCGTAATAGCGGGGGAATCTACAATGAGCAGTTCTTC. It is translated as CARNSGGIYNEQFF.

CDR3 DNA sequence: TGTGCCAGCAGTTGGGGACAGGGGGCGAATCAGCCCCAGCATTTT. This codes for CASSWGQGANQPQHF. This chain uses TRBV6-5 with TRBJ1-5, with 12 positions matching TRBD1. The CDR3 loop spans 15 amino acids. Germline V gene lookup returns CDR1 MNHEY and CDR2 SVGAGI. V was pared by 4 bases and J by 4 bases, with 2 bases of the junction left unmatched.